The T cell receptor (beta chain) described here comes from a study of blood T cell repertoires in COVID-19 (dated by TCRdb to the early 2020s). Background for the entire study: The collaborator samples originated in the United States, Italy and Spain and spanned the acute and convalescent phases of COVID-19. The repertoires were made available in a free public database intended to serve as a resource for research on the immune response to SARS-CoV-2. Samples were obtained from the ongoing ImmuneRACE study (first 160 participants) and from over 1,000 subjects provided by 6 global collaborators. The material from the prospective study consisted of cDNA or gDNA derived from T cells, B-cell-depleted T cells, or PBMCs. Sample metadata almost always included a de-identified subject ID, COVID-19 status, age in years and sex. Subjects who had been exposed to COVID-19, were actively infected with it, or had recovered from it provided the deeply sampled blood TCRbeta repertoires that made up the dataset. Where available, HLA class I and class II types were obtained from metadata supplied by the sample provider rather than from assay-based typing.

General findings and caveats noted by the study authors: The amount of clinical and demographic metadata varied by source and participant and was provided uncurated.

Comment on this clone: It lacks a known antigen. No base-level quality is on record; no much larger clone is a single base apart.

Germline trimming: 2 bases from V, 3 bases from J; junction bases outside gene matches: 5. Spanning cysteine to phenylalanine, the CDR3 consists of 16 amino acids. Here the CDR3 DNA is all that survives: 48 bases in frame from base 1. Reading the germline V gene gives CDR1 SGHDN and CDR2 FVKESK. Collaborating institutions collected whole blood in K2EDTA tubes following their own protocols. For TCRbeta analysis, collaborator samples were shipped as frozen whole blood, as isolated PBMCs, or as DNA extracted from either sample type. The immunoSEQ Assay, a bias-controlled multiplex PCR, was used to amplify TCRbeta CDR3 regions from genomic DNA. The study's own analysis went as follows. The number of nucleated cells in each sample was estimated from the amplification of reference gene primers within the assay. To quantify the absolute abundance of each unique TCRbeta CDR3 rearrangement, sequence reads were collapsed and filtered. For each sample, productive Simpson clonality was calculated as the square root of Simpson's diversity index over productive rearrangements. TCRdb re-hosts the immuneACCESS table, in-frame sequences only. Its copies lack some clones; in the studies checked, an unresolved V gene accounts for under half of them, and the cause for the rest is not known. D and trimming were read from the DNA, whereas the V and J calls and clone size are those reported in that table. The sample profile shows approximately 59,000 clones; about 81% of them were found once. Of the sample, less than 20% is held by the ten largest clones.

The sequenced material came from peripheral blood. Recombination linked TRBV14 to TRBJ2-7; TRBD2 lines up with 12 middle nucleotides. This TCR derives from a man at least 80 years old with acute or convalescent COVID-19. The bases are TGTGCCAGCAGCCAACGAGGGACTAGCGGGTACTACGAGCAGTACTTC. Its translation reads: CASSQRGTSGYYEQYF.